This is a list of T cell receptor beta chains from one sample in a study of beta chain features in type 1 diabetes. Profiling relied on immunoSEQ multiplex PCR, and the TCRdb table lists in-frame clones only, not all of them. This table has under 45,000 clones, 50% appearing once. The sequencing input was stem cell memory CD4+ T cells from blood. The receptors here all came from a woman aged 25 to 39 in good health. Each CDR3 is given with its conserved first and last residue. D genes are given only for firm matches. Rows may omit the clone size; those that give it use once, few, many or a size class.

TRBV7-9	TRBJ2-1	TRBD2	few	CASSRPGLAGPNEQFF	TGTGCCAGCAGCAGGCCGGGACTAGCGGGCCCTAATGAGCAGTTCTTC
TRBV11-2	TRBJ2-2	TRBD1	NA	CASSSTGPERRELFF	TGTGCCAGCAGCTCGACAGGGCCCGAACGCCGGGAGCTGTTTTTT
TRBV30	TRBJ2-5	TRBD2	few	CAWGTSGSQETQYF	TGTGCCTGGGGGACTAGCGGGAGCCAAGAGACCCAGTACTTC
TRBV7-2	TRBJ1-5	NA	NA	CASSFQGNQPQHF	TGTGCCAGCAGCTTCCAGGGGAATCAGCCCCAGCATTTT
TRBV7-2	TRBJ2-5	TRBD2	NA	CASLEREGWYQETQYF	TGTGCCAGCTTAGAGCGGGAGGGTTGGTACCAAGAGACCCAGTACTTC
TRBV6-5	TRBJ2-3	NA	NA	CASSRGSSTDTQYF	TGTGCCAGCAGTCGCGGGTCTAGCACAGATACGCAGTATTTT
TRBV18	TRBJ2-7	TRBD1	NA	CASSTRQGDYRYEQYF	TGTGCCAGCTCAACCCGACAGGGTGACTATCGGTACGAGCAGTACTTC
TRBV7-6	TRBJ2-1	NA	NA	CASSFIDLPGNEQFF	TGTGCCAGCAGCTTTATCGACCTCCCGGGGAATGAGCAGTTCTTC
TRBV6-6	TRBJ1-1	NA	NA	CASSYSQENTEAFF	TGTGCCAGCAGTTACTCGCAGGAGAACACTGAAGCTTTCTTT
TRBV5-1	TRBJ2-5	TRBD2	few	CASSPGASGLKETQYF	TGCGCCAGCAGCCCTGGCGCTAGCGGGCTCAAGGAGACCCAGTACTTC
TRBV29-1	TRBJ2-1	TRBD2	once	CSVESRGGTSGIYNEQFF	TGCAGCGTTGAATCTCGAGGCGGGACTAGCGGGATCTACAATGAGCAGTTCTTC
TRBV9	TRBJ2-1	TRBD2	NA	CASSVDGTSAYNEQFF	TGTGCCAGCAGCGTAGATGGGACTAGCGCGTACAATGAGCAGTTCTTC
TRBV7-3	TRBJ1-2	NA	NA	CASSPHGGSYGYTF	TGTGCCAGCAGCCCCCACGGGGGTTCCTATGGCTACACCTTC
TRBV7-2	TRBJ2-7	NA	NA	CASSEVTTTRAYEQYF	TGTGCCAGCAGCGAAGTTACTACTACCCGGGCCTACGAGCAGTACTTC
TRBV2	TRBJ1-2	NA	few	CASSRQEHYGYTF	TGTGCCAGCAGCAGACAGGAGCACTATGGCTACACCTTC
TRBV18	TRBJ1-1	NA	NA	CASSGGSDTEAFF	TGTGCCAGCTCAGGGGGGTCGGACACTGAAGCTTTCTTT
TRBV27	TRBJ1-1	NA	few	CASSLGYRDGEAFF	TGTGCCAGCAGTTTAGGGTACAGAGACGGTGAAGCTTTCTTT
TRBV29-1	TRBJ1-3	TRBD1	NA	CSGQGDSGNTIYF	TGCAGCGGGCAGGGGGATTCTGGAAACACCATATATTTT
TRBV7-9	TRBJ2-7	NA	few	CATTPPPWYEQYF	TGTGCCACTACCCCTCCCCCGTGGTACGAGCAGTACTTC
TRBV18	TRBJ2-3	TRBD2	few	CASSPPGLEGDTQYF	TGTGCCAGCTCCCCACCGGGACTAGAAGGAGATACGCAGTATTTT
TRBV5-5	TRBJ1-2	NA	few	CASSLGGVTGYTF	TGTGCCAGCAGCCTTGGGGGGGTAACTGGCTACACCTTC
TRBV29-1	TRBJ2-5	NA	NA	CSVRTRQETQYF	TGCAGCGTCCGGACTCGTCAAGAGACCCAGTACTTC
TRBV13	TRBJ2-5	NA	NA	CASSFLAGQTGETQYF	TGTGCCAGCAGCTTCCTTGCCGGACAGACCGGTGAGACCCAGTACTTC
TRBV11-1	TRBJ2-1	NA	NA	CASNLNGGGQFF	TGTGCCAGCAACTTAAATGGGGGCGGGCAGTTCTTC
TRBV7-3	TRBJ2-1	TRBD2	NA	CASSRLGTSGITDEQFF	TGTGCCAGCAGCCGACTAGGGACTAGCGGGATCACCGATGAGCAGTTCTTC